The clone carrying this T cell receptor beta chain was detected many times. Its antigen is currently unknown. The data stem from a study of T cells after yellow fever vaccination. Study-level findings and limits: Peak timing came faster in the weaker secondary response, day 5 versus 15.

TCRdb itself ran the 5' RACE reads through MiXCR, one entry per CDR3 protein. Of about 510,000 distinct CDR3 sequences in the sample, less than 25% were seen once. The V end was cut by 2 bases, the J end by 4 bases, with 9 bases between. The CDR3 loop spans 13 amino acids. From germline, CDR1 is SGHRS and CDR2 YFSETQ. This chain links TRBV5-1 with TRBJ1-1, with a weak D call TRBD1 (5 bases). The sequence derives from a man younger than 30 who received the YFV17D yellow fever vaccine. The specimen comprised PBMCs, sampled approximately 22 days after the first yellow fever vaccination. CDR3 nucleotides: TGCGCCAGCAGCTTTGAGGGGAGCACTGAAGCTTTCTTT. It is translated as CASSFEGSTEAFF.